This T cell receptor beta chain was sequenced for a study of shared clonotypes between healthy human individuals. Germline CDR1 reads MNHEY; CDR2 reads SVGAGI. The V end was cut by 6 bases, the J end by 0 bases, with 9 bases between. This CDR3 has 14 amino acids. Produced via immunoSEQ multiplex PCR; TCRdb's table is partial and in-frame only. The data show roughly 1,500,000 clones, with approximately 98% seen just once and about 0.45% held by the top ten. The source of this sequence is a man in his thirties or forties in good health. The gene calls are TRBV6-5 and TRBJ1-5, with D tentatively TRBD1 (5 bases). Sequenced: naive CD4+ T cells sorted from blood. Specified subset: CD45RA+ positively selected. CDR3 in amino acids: CASRRQNSNQPQHF. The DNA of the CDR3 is TGTGCCAGCAGAAGACAGAATAGCAATCAGCCCCAGCATTTT.